The 27 T cell receptor beta chains reported below all come from one sample, sequenced in a study of T cells expressing NK-cell markers. TCRdb reprocessed the 5' RACE reads and stores each CDR3 protein as one record, lacking DNA. In total, the table holds 150,000 to 180,000 distinct CDR3 sequences. Sequencing was performed on blood T cells: a sorted CD56 or NKG2C T cell subset, CD4+ or CD8+ T cells, or bulk PBMC T cells (not recorded which). All receptors derive from a woman in her fifties or sixties in good health.

The rearrangement links TRBV12-3 or TRBV12-4 to TRBJ1-6; with no DNA, the TCRdb D assignment of TRBD1 cannot be verified. This CDR3 has 15 residues. CDR3 in amino acids: CASRTTRDRNSPLHF.

CDR3 protein: CASSPRLAGVTDTQYF. This chain joins TRBV12-3 or TRBV12-4 and TRBJ2-3; the TRBD2 assignment by TCRdb is unverifiable without DNA. CDR3 length equals 16 residues.

The V call is TRBV13, the J call TRBJ2-7; lacking DNA, the TRBD1 call made by TCRdb goes unchecked. This CDR3 contains 14 residues. Germline V lookup: CDR1 PRHDT, CDR2 FYEKMQ (reference sequence). The CDR3 is CASSFGQGMNEQYF.

The chain joins TRBV6-5 to TRBJ2-2; TCRdb designates TRBD1, a call that cannot be tested without DNA. The CDR3 has 14 amino acids. CDR1 and CDR2 from the germline V gene are MNHEY and SVGAGI. This CDR3 reads CASSYSGRAGELFF.

The chain uses TRBV7-6 and TRBJ2-3; TCRdb picks TRBD2, but there is no DNA to check that call. Germline values: CDR1 SGHVS, CDR2 FNYEAQ. The CDR3 runs to 16 residues. Here the CDR3 reads CASSRGTSGTADTQYF.

The CDR3 region is CATSLTGDEDTQYF. The rearrangement joins TRBV24-1 to TRBJ2-3; TCRdb indicates TRBD1, and absent DNA this call remains unverified. This CDR3 comprises 14 residues. Germline V gene sequence: CDR1 KGHDR, CDR2 SFDVKD.

This chain links TRBV7-9 with TRBJ2-1; checking the TCRdb D call of TRBD2 is not possible without DNA. The germline gives CDR1 SEHNR, CDR2 FQNEAQ (reference sequence). This CDR3 is built from 14 residues. The CDR3 protein is CASNLAGPYNEQFF.

The CDR3 loop reads CASRPGLTETQYF. The chain carries TRBV11-2 and TRBJ2-5; TCRdb's D call, TRBD2, is unchecked because there is no DNA. Per the germline V gene, CDR1 is SGHAT and CDR2 is FQNNGV. The length of the CDR3 is 13 residues. The entire variable domain, with the rest obtained from reference TRBV11-2 and TRBJ2-5, is as follows: EAGVAQSPRYKIIEKRQSVAFWCNPISGHATLYWYQQILGQGPKLLIQFQNNGVVDDSQLPKDRFSAERLKGVDSTLKIQPAKLEDSAVYLCASRPGLTETQYFGPGTRLLVL.

This chain connects TRBV9 to TRBJ2-1; there is no DNA to check the TCRdb D call of TRBD2. CDR3 length equals 15 residues. Germline-derived CDR1 and CDR2 are SGDLS and YYNGEE. CDR3 protein: CASSAGTSGTEEQFF.

This chain joins TRBV11-2 and TRBJ2-2; TCRdb indicates TRBD2, and absent DNA this call remains unverified. Germline V gene data show CDR1 as SGHAT and CDR2 as FQNNGV. This CDR3 has 13 residues. CDR3 region: CASSFLAPGELFF.

CDR3 residues: CASSESGNEQFF. The chain combines TRBV25-1 with TRBJ2-1. The germline V gene has CDR1 MGHDK and CDR2 SYGVNS. The CDR3 consists of 12 residues.

The rearrangement links TRBV7-9 to TRBJ2-1; TCRdb designates TRBD1, a call that cannot be tested without DNA. The germline V gene has CDR1 SEHNR and CDR2 FQNEAQ (reference sequence). The CDR3 runs to 14 residues. The CDR3: CASTLGGGHNEQFF.

CDR3 amino acids: CASSVGQGLNQPQHF. The chain carries TRBV5-1 and TRBJ1-5; lacking DNA, the TRBD1 call made by TCRdb goes unchecked. CDR3 length: 15 residues. Germline CDR1 reads SGHRS; CDR2 reads YFSETQ.

The chain carries TRBV4-1 and TRBJ1-4. This CDR3 has 16 amino acids. The V gene's germline CDR1 is MGHRA and CDR2 YSYEKL. The CDR3: CASSQEKQSNEKEGFF.

The chain has TRBV5-1 and TRBJ2-1; the TRBD2 assignment by TCRdb is unverifiable without DNA. This CDR3 is built from 14 residues. The V gene's germline CDR1 is SGHRS and CDR2 YFSETQ. The CDR3 spells CASSLRELNNEQFF.

The chain couples TRBV6-2 or TRBV6-3 to TRBJ1-5; the TCRdb call, TRBD1, lacks DNA for checking. The V gene's germline CDR1 is MNHEY and CDR2 SVGEGT. The CDR3 sequence is 14 residues long. The CDR3: CASSYFTGNQPQHF.

The chain carries TRBV3-1 and TRBJ2-1; checking the TCRdb D call of TRBD2 is not possible without DNA. Germline CDR1 and CDR2: LGHDT and YNNKEL (reference sequence). The CDR3 totals 15 residues. CDR3 sequence: CASSQGLARGNEQFF.

This chain links TRBV4-1 with TRBJ2-5; TCRdb picks TRBD1, but there is no DNA to check that call. CDR1 and CDR2 from the germline V gene are MGHRA and YSYEKL. The CDR3 runs to 17 residues. CDR3 in amino acids: CASSQGWGQGYQETQYF.

This chain links TRBV15 with TRBJ1-1; TCRdb picks TRBD1, but there is no DNA to check that call. This CDR3 contains 14 residues. Germline V gene data show CDR1 as LNHNV and CDR2 as YYDKDF (reference sequence). This chain's CDR3 is CATSRSTGTTEAFF.

The rearrangement joins TRBV29-1 to TRBJ2-7; absent DNA, TCRdb's TRBD1 call cannot be checked. The CDR3 runs 16 residues. Germline V gene lookup returns CDR1 SQVTM and CDR2 ANQGSEA. The CDR3 is CSVVWPSTGTIYEQYF.

V and J are TRBV14 and TRBJ1-1. The CDR3 totals 13 residues. CDR1 SGHDN and CDR2 FVKESK come from the germline V gene. The CDR3: CASSQFMNTEAFF.

The rearrangement links TRBV7-8 to TRBJ1-1. CDR1 is SGHVS and CDR2 is FQNEAQ in the germline V gene. The CDR3 runs 13 residues. The CDR3 loop reads CASSLGVGTEAFF.

V gene TRBV7-9 combines with J gene TRBJ2-1; TCRdb calls TRBD1, which cannot be checked without DNA. Germline V gene sequence: CDR1 SEHNR, CDR2 FQNEAQ (reference sequence). CDR3 size: 16 residues. The CDR3 loop is CASSRPSGEHYNEQFF.

The chain has TRBV12-3 or TRBV12-4 and TRBJ2-1; with no DNA, the TCRdb D assignment of TRBD1 cannot be verified. The CDR3 loop spans 16 amino acids. The CDR3 sequence is CASSLGHLIIYNEQFF.

This chain connects TRBV7-6 to TRBJ2-1; the D call from TCRdb, TRBD2, cannot be confirmed without DNA. The CDR3 runs to 18 residues. Germline V CDR1 and CDR2: SGHVS, FNYEAQ. The CDR3 protein is CASSLGLAETPLGNEQFF.

The rearrangement uses TRBV18 and TRBJ2-2; no DNA is available, so the TRBD1 call from TCRdb remains unchecked. Germline assignment: CDR1 KGHSH and CDR2 LQKENI. The CDR3 consists of 17 residues. CDR3 residues: CASSPHPGGEVTGELFF. Combining the CDR3 with reference TRBV18 and TRBJ2-2 gives the whole variable domain NAGVMQNPRHLVRRRGQEARLRCSPMKGHSHVYWYRQLPEEGLKFMVYLQKENIIDESGMPKERFSAEFPKEGPSILRIQQVVRGDSAAYFCASSPHPGGEVTGELFFGEGSRLTVL.

The chain uses TRBV27 and TRBJ2-7. The germline V gene has CDR1 MNHEY and CDR2 SMNVEV (reference sequence). The CDR3 has 14 amino acids. CDR3 sequence reads: CASSSFLSHYEQYF.